These 8 T cell receptor beta chains originate from one sample sequenced in a study of blood T cell repertoires in COVID-19. Only in-frame clones appear in the TCRdb table, and some are missing; sequencing was by immunoSEQ multiplex PCR. Found here are 250,000 to 300,000 clones, 70% to 90% of them singletons; the top ten hold 3.6%. Sequencing input: peripheral blood. Source of these receptors: a man aged 18 to 29 with active or convalescent COVID-19.

The sample holds one count of this clone. The rearrangement links TRBV7-9 to TRBJ2-7; a possible D gene is TRBD1 (5 bases). The ends were cut back, 5 bases at V and 5 bases at J, with 13 bases in the middle. Germline-derived CDR1 and CDR2 are SEHNR and FQNEAQ (reference sequence). This CDR3 is built from 13 residues. CDR3 coding DNA: TGTGCCAGCAGCCCGACGACAGCTGACGAGCAGTACTTC. Translation: CASSPTTADEQYF.

This clone was seen a few times. V and J are TRBV11-3 and TRBJ2-5, with 8 bases fitting TRBD1. Trimming cost V 1 base and J 2 bases; bases outside gene matches: 6. Germline CDR1 is SGHNT and CDR2 is YENEEA. This CDR3 is 16 amino acids long. The CDR3 DNA reads as TGTGCCAGCAGCTTAGGTGGTGGACAGGGACAAGAGACCCAGTACTTC. It is translated as CASSLGGGQGQETQYF.

This sequence joins TRBV15 and TRBJ2-7; D is unclear. Trimming stripped 4 bases from V and 0 bases from J, with 10 bases between. The CDR3 consists of 14 residues. Germline V CDR1 and CDR2: LNHNV, YYDKDF (reference sequence). The CDR3 DNA reads TGTGCCACCAGCACCCCCGCCAGCTCCTACGAGCAGTACTTC. This codes for CATSTPASSYEQYF. Variable domain in full (rest from reference TRBV15 and TRBJ2-7): DAMVIQNPRYQVTQFGKPVTLSCSQTLNHNVMYWYQQKSSQAPKLLFHYYDKDFNNEADTPDNFQSRRPNTSFCFLDIRSPGLGDTAMYLCATSTPASSYEQYFGPGTRLTVT.

J is TRBJ1-5 and V is TRBV2, with D unresolved. The CDR3 contains 13 residues. V lost 6 bases, J lost 4 bases, and 10 bases lay in between. CDR1 and CDR2 (germline): SNHLY, FYNNEI. The CDR3 is CASRTELNQPQHF. The CDR3, as DNA: TGTGCCAGCAGGACGGAGCTAAATCAGCCCCAGCATTTT.

The rearrangement uses TRBV10-3 and TRBJ1-2; TRBD1 matches 9 bases. The trim removed 0 bases at V and 7 bases at J, leaving 9 bases unmatched. CDR1 and CDR2 (germline): ENHRY, SYGVKD. This CDR3 is built from 16 residues. The CDR3 region is CAISESTGQGGLGYTF. CDR3 bases: TGTGCCATCAGTGAGTCGACGGGACAGGGTGGGCTTGGCTACACCTTC.

This sequence joins TRBV6-2 or TRBV6-3 and TRBJ2-1; 11 positions agree with TRBD2. V was pared by 4 bases and J by 8 bases, with 7 bases of the junction left unmatched. The CDR3 has 15 residues. Germline loops: CDR1 MNHEY, CDR2 SVGEGT. The CDR3 reads CASSLAGGFLDEQFF. DNA for the CDR3: TGTGCCAGCAGTTTAGCGGGAGGGTTCTTGGATGAGCAGTTCTTC.

The chain recombines TRBV5-8 with TRBJ2-3; D possibly corresponds to TRBD2 (5 bases). Trimming pared 5 bases from V and 5 bases from J, leaving 15 bases between. The CDR3 totals 14 residues. Germline V CDR1 and CDR2: SGHTS, YDEGEE. The CDR3 DNA reads as TGTGCCAGCAGAGTTACCGGGAAGGGAGATACGCAGTATTTT. This encodes CASRVTGKGDTQYF.

This clone has only one observation. This rearrangement joins TRBV29-1 to TRBJ2-6, with TRBD2 as a possible D gene (7 bases). V lost 7 bases to trimming and J lost 2 bases, with 12 bases between them. The CDR3 totals 14 residues. The germline V gene has CDR1 SQVTM and CDR2 ANQGSEA. The CDR3 region has the DNA TGCAGCGCTGGGGAGGGGGCTGGGGCCAACGTCCTGACTTTC. Encoded protein: CSAGEGAGANVLTF. The full variable domain, with the rest looked up from reference TRBV29-1 and TRBJ2-6, is SAVISQKPSRDICQRGTSLTIQCQVDSQVTMMFWYRQQPGQSLTLIATANQGSEATYESGFVIDKFPISRPNLTFSTLTVSNMSPEDSSIYLCSAGEGAGANVLTFGAGSRLTVL.